This TCR beta chain originates from a study of shared clonotypes between healthy human individuals. Study details: A donor's plate count was three for CD4 naive and three for CD4 memory; CD8 naive had two and CD8 memory one. Overall study results and limits: An effect of sequencing depth on clonotype sharing among donors was expected. Relative to memory subsets, naive subsets generally showed larger estimated richness.

The CDR3 extends over 17 amino acids. Germline assignment: CDR1 LGHNA and CDR2 YSLEER. Trimming pared 0 bases from V and 0 bases from J, leaving 15 bases between. Profiling relied on immunoSEQ multiplex PCR, and the TCRdb table lists in-frame clones only, not all of them. The data contain 900,000 to 1,200,000 clones, 75% to 85% of them singletons. About this clone itself: Antigen: not known.

The receptor's source is a man aged 18 to 29 in good health. Some clones in this sample may be carry-over from other donors' samples. The chain links TRBV4-3 to TRBJ2-7; the D gene is possibly TRBD2 (5 bases). The sequencing sample was made of memory CD4+ T cells from PBMCs. Subset described: CD45RA-negative fraction. In DNA form, the CDR3 reads TGCGCCAGCAGCCAAGATTTAATACCGGGGATCTCCTACGAGCAGTACTTC. Translation gives CASSQDLIPGISYEQYF.